This T cell receptor beta chain was sequenced during a study of memory CD4+ T cells and cytomegalovirus serostatus. The CDR3 loop spans 13 amino acids. The V gene lost 4 bases and the J gene lost 1 base, with 7 bases spanning the gap. Germline values: CDR1 SGHVS, CDR2 FQNEAQ. Overall study findings and caveats: Repertoires predicted CMV serostatus with median bootstrapped AUC of about 0.94.

A remark on this clone: Its target is unknown.

Single viable CD3+CD4+CD8-CD45RO+ cells were sorted as the memory CD4+ T cells. CMV serostatus came from serum IgG against pp150, pp28, p38, p52. Total CD4+ T cells were enriched by CD4 positive selection. Profiled with immunoSEQ multiplex PCR; TCRdb holds only in-frame clones, not every one. The sample yields tens of thousands of clones, 65% to 85% seen once. The clonotype was recovered from an adult in good health and CMV-seronegative. The J gene is TRBJ1-1, the V gene TRBV7-8; no clear D. Sequencing used memory CD4+ T cells from blood. The CDR3 sequence: CASSSRENTEAFF. DNA for the CDR3: TGTGCCAGCAGCTCTCGGGAGAACACTGAAGCTTTCTTT.